Listed below are T cell receptor beta chains from one sample, sequenced in a study of cytomegalovirus exposure and HLA in healthy donors. TCRdb keeps only in-frame clones here, not all; method: immunoSEQ multiplex PCR. The table includes 200,000 or so clones, 70% to 85% detected once. The material sequenced was PBMCs. These TCRs come from a woman in her 30s in good health and CMV-seropositive. Both conserved end residues are part of each CDR3. A D gene is named only where the DNA matches it firmly. Not every row has a clone size; where given, it reads once, few, many or a size class.

D	size	V	J	DNA	CDR3
TRBD2	few	TRBV4-1	TRBJ2-5	TGCGCCAGCAGCCAGGGGACTAGCGGAGTACAAGAGACCCAGTACTTC	CASSQGTSGVQETQYF
TRBD2	NA	TRBV15	TRBJ2-3	TGTGCCACCAGCCGTGCTGGAGCGGGGTCCACAGATACGCAGTATTTT	CATSRAGAGSTDTQYF
NA	NA	TRBV7-6	TRBJ2-5	TGTGCCAGCAGCTTAGACCCTGGGAGCGAAGAGACCCAGTACTTC	CASSLDPGSEETQYF
NA	NA	TRBV6-6	TRBJ1-5	TGTGCCAGCAGCCCTAATTTTGACAGCAGCAATCAGCCCCAGCATTTT	CASSPNFDSSNQPQHF
TRBD1	NA	TRBV18	TRBJ1-1	TGTGCCAGCTCACCCCGACAGGGGGCCGACACTGAAGCTTTCTTT	CASSPRQGADTEAFF
NA	few	TRBV7-9	TRBJ1-4	TGTGCCAGCAGCTTAGTAATCGGGGGGCCTAATGAAAAACTGTTTTTT	CASSLVIGGPNEKLFF
NA	NA	TRBV5-1	TRBJ2-3	TGCGCCAGCAGCCCGCGCCGAAGGCTAGCGAGTAACACAGATACGCAGTATTTT	CASSPRRRLASNTDTQYF
TRBD2	once	TRBV7-8	TRBJ2-7	TGTGCCAGCAGCTTAGATCCACTAGCGTACGAGCAGTACTTC	CASSLDPLAYEQYF
NA	NA	TRBV15	TRBJ2-2	TGTGCCACCAGCAGAGATATCCAGACGAACACCGGGGAGCTGTTTTTT	CATSRDIQTNTGELFF
NA	NA	TRBV2	TRBJ1-1	TGTGCCAGCAGTGACGTACTAAGGTTTGAAGCTTTCTTT	CASSDVLRFEAFF
TRBD2	NA	TRBV29-1	TRBJ2-1	TGCAGCGGGACGGGACTAGCGGGAGATTCCTACAATGAGCAGTTCTTC	CSGTGLAGDSYNEQFF
NA	NA	TRBV6-5	TRBJ1-1	TGTGCCAGCAGTTCCGGACAGATCTTCGCCACTGAAGCTTTCTTT	CASSSGQIFATEAFF
TRBD2	NA	TRBV4-1	TRBJ2-1	TGCGCCAGCAGCCAAGTTAAACTAGCGGGAGGTGAGCAGTTCTTC	CASSQVKLAGGEQFF
TRBD2	NA	TRBV5-1	TRBJ2-7	TGCGCCAGCAGCTGGGCAGAAGCGGGGGAGCAGTACTTC	CASSWAEAGEQYF
TRBD2	NA	TRBV7-8	TRBJ2-5	TGTGCCAGCAGCCGGTTAGGACTAGCGGAAGAGACCCAGTACTTC	CASSRLGLAEETQYF
TRBD1	NA	TRBV28	TRBJ1-5	TGTGCCAGCAGTTTTCAGGGGGGTGGCAATCAGCCCCAGCATTTT	CASSFQGGGNQPQHF